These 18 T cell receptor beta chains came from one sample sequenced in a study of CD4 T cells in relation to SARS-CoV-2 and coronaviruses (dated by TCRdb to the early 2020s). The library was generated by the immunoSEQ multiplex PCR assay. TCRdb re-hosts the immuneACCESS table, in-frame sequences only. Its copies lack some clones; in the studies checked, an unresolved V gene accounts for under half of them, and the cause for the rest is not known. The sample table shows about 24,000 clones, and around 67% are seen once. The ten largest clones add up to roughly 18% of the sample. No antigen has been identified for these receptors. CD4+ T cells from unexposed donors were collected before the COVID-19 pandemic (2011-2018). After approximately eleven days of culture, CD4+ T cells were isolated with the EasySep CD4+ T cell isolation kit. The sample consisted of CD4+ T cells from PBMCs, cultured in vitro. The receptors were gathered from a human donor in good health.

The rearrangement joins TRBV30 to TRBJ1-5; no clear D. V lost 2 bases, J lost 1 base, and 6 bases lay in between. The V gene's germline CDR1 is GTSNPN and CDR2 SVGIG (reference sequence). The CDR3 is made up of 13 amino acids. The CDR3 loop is CAWSSTSNQPQHF. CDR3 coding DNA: TGTGCCTGGAGTTCAACCAGCAATCAGCCCCAGCATTTT.

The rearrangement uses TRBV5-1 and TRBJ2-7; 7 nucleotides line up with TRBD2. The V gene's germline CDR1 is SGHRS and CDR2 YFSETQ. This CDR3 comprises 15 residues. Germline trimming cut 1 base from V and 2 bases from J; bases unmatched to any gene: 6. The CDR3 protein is CASSLWGDYPYEQYF. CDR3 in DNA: TGCGCCAGCAGCTTGTGGGGGGACTACCCCTACGAGCAGTACTTC.

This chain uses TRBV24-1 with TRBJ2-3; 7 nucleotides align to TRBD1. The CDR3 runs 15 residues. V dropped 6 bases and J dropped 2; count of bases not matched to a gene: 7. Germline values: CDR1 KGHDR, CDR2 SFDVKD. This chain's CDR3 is CATSSSGTDTDTQYF. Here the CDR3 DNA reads TGTGCCACCAGTTCTTCCGGGACAGACACAGATACGCAGTATTTT.

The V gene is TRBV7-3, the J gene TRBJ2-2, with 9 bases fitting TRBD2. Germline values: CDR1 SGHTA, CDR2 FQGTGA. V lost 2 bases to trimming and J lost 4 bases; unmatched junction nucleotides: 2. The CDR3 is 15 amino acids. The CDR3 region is CASSLWREGTGELFF. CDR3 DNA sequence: TGTGCCAGCAGCTTATGGCGGGAGGGCACCGGGGAGCTGTTTTTT.

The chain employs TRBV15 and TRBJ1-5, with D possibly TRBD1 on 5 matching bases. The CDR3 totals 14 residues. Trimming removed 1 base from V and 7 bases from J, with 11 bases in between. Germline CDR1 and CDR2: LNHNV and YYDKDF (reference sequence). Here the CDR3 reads CATSRGRGWQPQHF. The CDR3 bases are TGTGCCACCAGCAGAGGTCGGGGGTGGCAGCCCCAGCATTTT.

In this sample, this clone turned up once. The CDR3 region has the DNA TGTGCCACAATGGACGGAGAGTACACTGAAGCTTTCTTT. Its protein is CATMDGEYTEAFF. The J gene is TRBJ1-1, the V gene TRBV10-3; D gene uncertain. Trimming cost V 10 bases and J 3 bases, with 15 bases left between them. The CDR3 extends over 13 amino acids. The V gene's germline CDR1 is ENHRY and CDR2 SYGVKD.

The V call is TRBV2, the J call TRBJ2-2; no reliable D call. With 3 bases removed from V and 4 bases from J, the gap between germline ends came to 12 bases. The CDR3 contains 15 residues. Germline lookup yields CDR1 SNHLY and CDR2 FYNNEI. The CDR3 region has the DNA TGTGCCAGCAGTGAGGGCAGATTTGGCACCGGGGAGCTGTTTTTT. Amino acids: CASSEGRFGTGELFF.

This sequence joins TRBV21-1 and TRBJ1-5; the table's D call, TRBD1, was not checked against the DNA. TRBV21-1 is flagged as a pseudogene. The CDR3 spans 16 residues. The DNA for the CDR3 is TGTGCCAGCCGATCCAGGGACAGGGGGACGAGGCAGCCCCAGCATTTT. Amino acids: CASRSRDRGTRQPQHF.

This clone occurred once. The DNA for the CDR3 is TGTGCCAGCTCACCAGAGGTGAGCCGGGACAGGGTCTACAATGAGCAGTTCTTC. Its protein is CASSPEVSRDRVYNEQFF. V is TRBV18 and J is TRBJ2-1; 9 bases line up with TRBD1. The J segment lost 3 bases and the V segment lost 2 bases, leaving 11 bases of the junction unmatched. CDR1 and CDR2 (germline): KGHSH, LQKENI. There are 18 residues in the CDR3.

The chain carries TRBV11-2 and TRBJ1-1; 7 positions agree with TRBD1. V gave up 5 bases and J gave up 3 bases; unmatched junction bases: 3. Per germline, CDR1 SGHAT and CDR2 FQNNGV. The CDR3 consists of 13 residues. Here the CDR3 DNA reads TGTGCCAGCAGCCCAGGACAGGACACTGAAGCTTTCTTT. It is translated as CASSPGQDTEAFF.

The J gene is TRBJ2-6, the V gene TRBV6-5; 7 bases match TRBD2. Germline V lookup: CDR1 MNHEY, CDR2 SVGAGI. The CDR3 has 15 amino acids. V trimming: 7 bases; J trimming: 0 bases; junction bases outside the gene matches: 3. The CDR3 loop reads CASMGGGSGANVLTF. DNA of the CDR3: TGTGCCAGCATGGGGGGGGGCTCTGGGGCCAACGTCCTGACTTTC.

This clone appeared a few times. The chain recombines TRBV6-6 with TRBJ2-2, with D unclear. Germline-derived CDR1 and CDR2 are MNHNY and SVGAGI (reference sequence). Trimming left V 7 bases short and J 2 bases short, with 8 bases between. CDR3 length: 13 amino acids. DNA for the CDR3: TGTGCCAGCATCCAGACCAACACCGGGGAGCTGTTTTTT. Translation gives CASIQTNTGELFF.

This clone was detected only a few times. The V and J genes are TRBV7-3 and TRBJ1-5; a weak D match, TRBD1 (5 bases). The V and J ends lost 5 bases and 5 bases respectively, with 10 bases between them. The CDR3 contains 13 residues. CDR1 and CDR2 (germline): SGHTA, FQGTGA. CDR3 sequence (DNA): TGTGCCAGCAGCCGAGACAGAGATCAGCCCCAGCATTTT. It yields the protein CASSRDRDQPQHF.

CDR3 in amino acids: CASSLGLGYGYTF. The CDR3 nucleotides are TGTGCCAGCAGCTTAGGTTTGGGCTATGGCTACACCTTC. The chain has TRBV11-2 and TRBJ1-2; D remains ambiguous. CDR1 and CDR2 from the germline V gene are SGHAT and FQNNGV. V lost 1 base and J 4 bases, leaving 7 bases between the germline ends. The CDR3 is 13 residues long. Full variable domain (outside the CDR3, taken from reference TRBV11-2 and TRBJ1-2): EAGVAQSPRYKIIEKRQSVAFWCNPISGHATLYWYQQILGQGPKLLIQFQNNGVVDDSQLPKDRFSAERLKGVDSTLKIQPAKLEDSAVYLCASSLGLGYGYTFGSGTRLTVV.

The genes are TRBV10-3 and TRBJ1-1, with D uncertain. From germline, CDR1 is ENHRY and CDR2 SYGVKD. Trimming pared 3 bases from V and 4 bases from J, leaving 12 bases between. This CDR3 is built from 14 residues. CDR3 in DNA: TGTGCCATCAGTGATGCGGCGGGGAGCACTGAAGCTTTCTTT. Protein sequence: CAISDAAGSTEAFF.

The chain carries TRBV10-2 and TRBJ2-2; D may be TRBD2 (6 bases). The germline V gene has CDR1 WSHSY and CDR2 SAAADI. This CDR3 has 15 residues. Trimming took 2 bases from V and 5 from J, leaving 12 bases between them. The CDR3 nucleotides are TGCGCCAGCAGTGAGCCCGGGAGAGTGACCGGGGAGCTGTTTTTT. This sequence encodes CASSEPGRVTGELFF.

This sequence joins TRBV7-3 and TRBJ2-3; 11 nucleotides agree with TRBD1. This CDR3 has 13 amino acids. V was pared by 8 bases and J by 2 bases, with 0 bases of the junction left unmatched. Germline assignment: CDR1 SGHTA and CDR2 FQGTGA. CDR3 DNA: TGTGCCAGCGGACAGGGGGCCACAGATACGCAGTATTTT. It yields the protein CASGQGATDTQYF.

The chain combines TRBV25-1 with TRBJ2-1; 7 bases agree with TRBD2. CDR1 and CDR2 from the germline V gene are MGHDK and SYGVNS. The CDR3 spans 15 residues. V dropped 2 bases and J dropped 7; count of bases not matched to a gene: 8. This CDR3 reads CASSEGAGDSNEQFF. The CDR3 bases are TGTGCCAGCAGTGAAGGGGCGGGAGATTCAAATGAGCAGTTCTTC.